This T cell receptor (beta chain) was identified in a study of blood T cell repertoires in COVID-19. Trimming left V 0 bases short and J 0 bases short, with 16 bases between. The CDR3 covers 18 residues. CDR1 and CDR2 from the germline V gene are MNHNS and SASEGT. Method: immunoSEQ multiplex PCR; TCRdb's copy keeps in-frame clones and lacks some. The sample holds roughly 250,000 clones, approximately 91% seen once. The receptor's source is a woman aged 40 to 50 with acute COVID-19. The V gene is TRBV6-1, the J gene TRBJ2-3, with D tentatively TRBD2 (7 bases). Sequencing was carried out using PBMCs or T cells enriched from blood (not recorded which). The CDR3 DNA follows: TGTGCCAGCAGTGAAGCGCTCAGGCGGGGGCTTAGCACAGATACGCAGTATTTT. It codes for CASSEALRRGLSTDTQYF.